This T cell receptor beta chain was obtained from a study of cytomegalovirus exposure and HLA in healthy donors. The junction had 9 bases not matched to a gene; V was cut back by 5 bases and J by 3 bases. The CDR3 spans 15 residues. The germline V gene encodes CDR1 SGHRS and CDR2 YFSETQ. PCR used 60 Vbeta primers and 13 Jbeta primers. Only in-frame clones appear in the TCRdb table, and some are missing; sequencing was by immunoSEQ multiplex PCR. The top ten hold about 22% of the sample, which has about 80,000 clones, approximately 79% seen once. These donors, healthy bone marrow donors, were studied. The TCR was taken from a woman in her thirties or forties in good health and CMV-seropositive. The sequenced material came from PBMCs. The chain uses TRBV5-1 and TRBJ2-5; the match to TRBD2 covers 8 bases. DNA of the CDR3: TGCGCCAGCAGGGATCTAGCGGGCGGGAAAGAGACCCAGTACTTC. Protein product: CASRDLAGGKETQYF.